This T cell receptor (beta chain) was sequenced during a study of CD8+ T cells in alopecia areata. Treatment given: oral pan-JAK inhibitor, 5-10 mg twice daily. V lost 6 bases and J lost 6; bases outside the gene matches: 4. This CDR3 is built from 12 residues. The germline V gene has CDR1 SQVTM and CDR2 ANQGSEA. RNA was isolated and reverse transcribed to cDNA, the sequencing template. Only in-frame clones appear in the TCRdb table, and some are missing; sequencing was by immunoSEQ multiplex PCR. The data contain 150,000 to 200,000 clones, less than 70% of them singletons. The chain links TRBV29-1 to TRBJ2-1; 8 bases are a match to TRBD1. The sample consisted of CD4+ T cells sorted from blood, taken at week 24, from a patient treated with tofacitinib. The clonotype comes from a human donor with alopecia areata. The chain's CDR3 is CSVADRGNEQFF. The CDR3, as DNA: TGCAGCGTAGCCGACAGGGGCAATGAGCAGTTCTTC.